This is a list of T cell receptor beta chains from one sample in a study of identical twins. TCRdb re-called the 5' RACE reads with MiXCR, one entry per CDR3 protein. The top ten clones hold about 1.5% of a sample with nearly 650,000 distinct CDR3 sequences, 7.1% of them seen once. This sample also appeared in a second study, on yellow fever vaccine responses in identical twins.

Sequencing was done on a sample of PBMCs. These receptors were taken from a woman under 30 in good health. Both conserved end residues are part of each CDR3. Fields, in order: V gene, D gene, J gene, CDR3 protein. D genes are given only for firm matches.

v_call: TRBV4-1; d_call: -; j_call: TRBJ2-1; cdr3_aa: CASSQVESRSGLQQFF
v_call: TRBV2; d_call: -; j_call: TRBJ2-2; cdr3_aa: CASRGTKGAGELFF
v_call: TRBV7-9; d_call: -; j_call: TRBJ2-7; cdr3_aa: CASSPHLRGMEQYF
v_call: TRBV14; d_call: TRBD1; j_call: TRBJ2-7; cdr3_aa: CASSQPGQRVHEQYF
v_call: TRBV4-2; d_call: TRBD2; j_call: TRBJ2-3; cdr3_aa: CASSQGVTSGTDTQYF
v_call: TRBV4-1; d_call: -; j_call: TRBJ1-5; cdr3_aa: CASSQVGITGMPQHF
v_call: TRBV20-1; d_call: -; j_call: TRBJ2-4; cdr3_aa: CSARGPRDQYF
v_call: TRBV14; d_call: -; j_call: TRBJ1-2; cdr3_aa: CASSQDSWKGNYGYTF
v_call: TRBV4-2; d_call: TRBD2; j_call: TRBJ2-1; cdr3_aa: CASSKAPGAGENEQFF
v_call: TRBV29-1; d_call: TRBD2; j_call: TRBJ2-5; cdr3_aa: CSVAEPGTSPYF
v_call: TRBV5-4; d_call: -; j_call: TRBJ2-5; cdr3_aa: CASTHTRQLQETQYF
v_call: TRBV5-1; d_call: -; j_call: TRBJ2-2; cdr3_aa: CASSPRGGPNTGELFF
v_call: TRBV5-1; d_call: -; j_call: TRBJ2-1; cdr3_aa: CASSLALSGGQSNEQFF
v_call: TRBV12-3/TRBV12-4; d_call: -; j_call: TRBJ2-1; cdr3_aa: CASSLVANEQFF
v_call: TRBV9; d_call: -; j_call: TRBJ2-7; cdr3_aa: CASSPMYGNEQYF
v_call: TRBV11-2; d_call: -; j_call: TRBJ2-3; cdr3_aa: CASSLISMVSSTDTQYF
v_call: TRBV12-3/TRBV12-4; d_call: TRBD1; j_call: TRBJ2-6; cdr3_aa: CASSLRSRAPGQGFPRANVLTF
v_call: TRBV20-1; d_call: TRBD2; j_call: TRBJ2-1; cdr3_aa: CSALTSGRQNEQFF
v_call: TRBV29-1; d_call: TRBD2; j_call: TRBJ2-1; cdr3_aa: CSVDASGVGNEQFF
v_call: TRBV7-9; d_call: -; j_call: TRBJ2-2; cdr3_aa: CASSSYPLAGSTGELFF
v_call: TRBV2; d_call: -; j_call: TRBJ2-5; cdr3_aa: CAREAGPSGETQYF
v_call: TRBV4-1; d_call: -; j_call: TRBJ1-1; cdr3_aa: CASSQEVNWQRMNTEAFF
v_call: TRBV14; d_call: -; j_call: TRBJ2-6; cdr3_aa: CASSQVGLASSGANVLTF
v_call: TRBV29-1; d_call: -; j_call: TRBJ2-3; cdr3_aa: CSVDQVVGADTQYF
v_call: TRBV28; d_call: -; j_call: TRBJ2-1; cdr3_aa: CASSPPYNEQFF
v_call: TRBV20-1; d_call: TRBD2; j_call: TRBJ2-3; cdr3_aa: CSAPRGGYSDTQYF
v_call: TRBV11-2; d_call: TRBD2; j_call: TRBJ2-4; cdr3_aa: CASSSIRGGLGKNIQYF
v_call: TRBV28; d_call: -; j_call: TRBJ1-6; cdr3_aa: CASSLLGSLHF
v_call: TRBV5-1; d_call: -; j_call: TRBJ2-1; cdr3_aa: CASSPGSLVPNNEQFF
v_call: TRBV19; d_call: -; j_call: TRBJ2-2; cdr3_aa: CASSPGHSGAGELFF
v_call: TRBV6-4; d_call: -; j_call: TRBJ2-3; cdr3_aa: CASSDGWGGHDTQYF
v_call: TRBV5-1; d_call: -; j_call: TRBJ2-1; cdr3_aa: CASSFELGIYNEQFF
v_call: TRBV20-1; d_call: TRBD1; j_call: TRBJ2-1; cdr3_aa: CSAPRDRGYNEQFF
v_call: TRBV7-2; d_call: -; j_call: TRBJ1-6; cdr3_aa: CASSLAPGDRSPLHF
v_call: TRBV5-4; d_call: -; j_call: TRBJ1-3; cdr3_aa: CASSGPGVGNTIYF